The clone carrying this TCR beta chain showed up just once. The CDR3 extends over 17 amino acids. The ends lost 0 bases at V and 1 base at J; junction bases unmatched: 5. CDR1 is LGHNA, CDR2 YNFKEQ, per germline. The sample originates from a study of T cells after somatic rescue of genetic block. Sequencing was performed with immunoSEQ multiplex PCR; in TCRdb, only in-frame clones are kept and a portion is missing. The sample contains 15,000 or so clones, about three quarters of which appear only once. Source material: peripheral blood mononuclear cells (PBMCs). The chain combines TRBV4-2 with TRBJ2-5; 10 nucleotides line up with TRBD2. The TCR originated in a man aged 18 to 35. As DNA, the CDR3 is TGTGCCAGCAGCCAAGATCCTAGCGGGGGAACCCAAGAGACCCAGTACTTC. Its translation: CASSQDPSGGTQETQYF.